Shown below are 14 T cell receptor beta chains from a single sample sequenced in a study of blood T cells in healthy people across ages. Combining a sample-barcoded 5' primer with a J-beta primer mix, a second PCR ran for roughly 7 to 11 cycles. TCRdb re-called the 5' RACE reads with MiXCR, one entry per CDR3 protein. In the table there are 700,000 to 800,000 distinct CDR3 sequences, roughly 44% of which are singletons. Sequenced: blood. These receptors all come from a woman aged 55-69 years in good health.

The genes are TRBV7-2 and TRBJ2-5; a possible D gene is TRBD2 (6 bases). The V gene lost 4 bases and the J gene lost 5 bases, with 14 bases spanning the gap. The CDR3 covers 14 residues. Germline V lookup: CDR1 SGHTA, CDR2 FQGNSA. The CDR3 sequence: CASSSDYSGETQYF. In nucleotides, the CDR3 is TGTGCCAGCAGCTCGGACTATAGTGGGGAGACCCAGTACTTC.

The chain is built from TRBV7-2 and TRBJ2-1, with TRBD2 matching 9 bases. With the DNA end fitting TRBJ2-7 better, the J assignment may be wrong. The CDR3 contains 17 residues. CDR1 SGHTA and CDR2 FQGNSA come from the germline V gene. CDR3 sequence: CASSRYLAGSSYNEQYF. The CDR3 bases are TGTGCCAGCAGCCGCTACCTAGCGGGGAGCTCCTACAATGAGCAGTACTTC.

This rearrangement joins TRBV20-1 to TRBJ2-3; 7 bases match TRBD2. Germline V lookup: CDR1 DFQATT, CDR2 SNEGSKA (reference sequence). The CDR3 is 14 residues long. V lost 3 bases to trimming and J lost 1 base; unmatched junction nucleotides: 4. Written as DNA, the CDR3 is TGCAGTGCTAGTGGGGGGGTTGGCACAGATACGCAGTATTTT. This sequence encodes CSASGGVGTDTQYF.

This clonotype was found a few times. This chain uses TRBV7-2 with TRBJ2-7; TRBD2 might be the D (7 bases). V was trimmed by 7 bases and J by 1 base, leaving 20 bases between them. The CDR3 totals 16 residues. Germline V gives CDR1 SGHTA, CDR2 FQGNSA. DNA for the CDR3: TGTGCCAGCATCCCTTGGGGGCCTAGCGGATCCTACGAGCAGTACTTC. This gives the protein CASIPWGPSGSYEQYF.

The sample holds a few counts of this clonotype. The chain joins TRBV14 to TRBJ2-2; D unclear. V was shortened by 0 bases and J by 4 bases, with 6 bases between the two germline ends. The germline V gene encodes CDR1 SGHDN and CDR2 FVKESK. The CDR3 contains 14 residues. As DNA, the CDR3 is TGTGCCAGCAGCCAAGATTACGTCACCGGGGAGCTGTTTTTT. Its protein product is CASSQDYVTGELFF.

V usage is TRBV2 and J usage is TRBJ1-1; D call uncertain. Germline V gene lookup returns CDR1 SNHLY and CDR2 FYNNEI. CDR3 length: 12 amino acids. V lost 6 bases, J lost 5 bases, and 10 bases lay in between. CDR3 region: CASRVAGTEAFF. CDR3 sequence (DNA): TGTGCCAGCAGGGTGGCGGGGACTGAAGCTTTCTTT.

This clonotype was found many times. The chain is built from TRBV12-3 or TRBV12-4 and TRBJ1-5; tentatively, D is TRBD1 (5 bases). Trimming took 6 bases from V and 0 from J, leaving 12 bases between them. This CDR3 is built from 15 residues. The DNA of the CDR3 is TGTGCCAGCAGCCCATCAGGGTATAGCAATCAGCCCCAGCATTTT. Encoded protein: CASSPSGYSNQPQHF.

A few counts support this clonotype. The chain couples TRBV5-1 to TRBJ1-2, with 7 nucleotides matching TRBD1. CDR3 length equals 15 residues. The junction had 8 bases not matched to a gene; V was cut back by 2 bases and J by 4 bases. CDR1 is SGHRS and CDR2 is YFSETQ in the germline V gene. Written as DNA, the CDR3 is TGCGCCAGCAGCTTTCTTGCGGGACAGAGCTATGGCTACACCTTC. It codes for CASSFLAGQSYGYTF.

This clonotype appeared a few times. Written as DNA, the CDR3 is TGCGCCAGCAGCCCCGGACTAGCGGGCAAGAACACCGGGGAGCTGTTTTTT. It encodes CASSPGLAGKNTGELFF. The chain is built from TRBV5-1 and TRBJ2-2; TRBD2 agrees at 11 bases. The CDR3 is 17 amino acids. V was pared by 4 bases and J by 1 base, with 6 bases of the junction left unmatched. The germline CDR1 and CDR2 sequences are SGHRS and YFSETQ.

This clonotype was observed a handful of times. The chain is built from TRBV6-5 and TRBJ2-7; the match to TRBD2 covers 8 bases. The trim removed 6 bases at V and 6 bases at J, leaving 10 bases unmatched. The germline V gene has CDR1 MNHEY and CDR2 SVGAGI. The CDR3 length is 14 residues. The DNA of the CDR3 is TGTGCCAGCAGCGGCGGGGGGCATGTGGGCGAGCAGTACTTC. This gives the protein CASSGGGHVGEQYF.

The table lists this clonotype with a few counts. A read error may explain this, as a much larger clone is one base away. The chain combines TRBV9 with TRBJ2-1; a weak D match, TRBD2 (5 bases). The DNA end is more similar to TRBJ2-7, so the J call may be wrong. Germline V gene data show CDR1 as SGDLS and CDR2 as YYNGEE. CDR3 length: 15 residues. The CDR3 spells CASTAAASSYNEQYF. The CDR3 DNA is TGTGCCAGCACCGCAGCGGCCAGCTCCTACAATGAGCAGTACTTC.

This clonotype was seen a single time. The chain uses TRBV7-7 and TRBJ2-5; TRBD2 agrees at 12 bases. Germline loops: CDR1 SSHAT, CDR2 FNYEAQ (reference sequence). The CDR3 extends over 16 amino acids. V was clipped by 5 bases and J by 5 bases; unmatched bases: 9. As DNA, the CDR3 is TGTGCCAGCAGCCCGACTAGCGGGGGCCCTGGGGAGACCCAGTACTTC. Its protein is CASSPTSGGPGETQYF.

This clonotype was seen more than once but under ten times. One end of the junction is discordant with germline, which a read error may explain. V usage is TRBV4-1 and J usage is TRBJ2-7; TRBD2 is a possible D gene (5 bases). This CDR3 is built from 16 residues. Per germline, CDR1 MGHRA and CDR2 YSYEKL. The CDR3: CASSQDPRLDSYERYF. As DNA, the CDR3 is TGCGCCAGCAGCCAAGATCCCAGGCTGGACTCCTACGAGCGGTACTTC.

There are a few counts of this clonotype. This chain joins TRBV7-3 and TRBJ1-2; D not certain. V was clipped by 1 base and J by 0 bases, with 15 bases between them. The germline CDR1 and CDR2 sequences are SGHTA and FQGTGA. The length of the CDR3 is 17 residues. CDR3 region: CASSLIREPTTNYGYTF. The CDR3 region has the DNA TGTGCCAGCAGCTTAATAAGGGAACCCACTACTAACTATGGCTACACCTTC. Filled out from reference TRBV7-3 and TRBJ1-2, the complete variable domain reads GAGVSQTPSNKVTEKGKYVELRCDPISGHTALYWYRQSLGQGPEFLIYFQGTGAADDSGLPNDRFFAVRPEGSVSTLKIQRTERGDSAVYLCASSLIREPTTNYGYTFGSGTRLTVV.